This section outlines one T cell receptor beta chain sequence together with its context. The CDR3 covers 14 residues. Per germline, CDR1 SEHNR and CDR2 FQNEAQ (reference sequence). The V and J ends lost 5 bases and 8 bases respectively, with 18 bases between them. This sample was taken from a study of blood T cell repertoires in COVID-19. Study details: Both acute and convalescent COVID-19 samples were obtained from the United States, Italy and Spain.

Original processing methods: Nucleated cell counts were estimated from reference gene primer amplification. Here immunoSEQ multiplex PCR was the method, and the copy in TCRdb shows in-frame clones only, minus some. That table is the source of V, J and clone size, and D and trimming were worked out from the DNA. This sample has 100,000 to 150,000 clones; about 70% occur once, and the top ten carry 1.9%. This clonotype was obtained from a woman between 65 and 79 years old with acute or convalescent COVID-19. Sequenced sample: peripheral blood. The chain joins TRBV7-9 to TRBJ1-2; a possible D gene is TRBD1 (6 bases). CDR3 coding DNA: TGTGCCAGCAGCCAAGCGTGGGGGCCCCTCGGCTACACCTTC. It codes for CASSQAWGPLGYTF.